Listed below are T cell receptor beta chains from one sample, sequenced in a study of regulatory T cells in long-lasting Graves disease. TCRdb ran MiXCR on the multiplex PCR reads and lists one entry per CDR3 protein. The table has 350,000 to 450,000 distinct CDR3 sequences, approximately 22% seen once. The source was peripheral blood mononuclear cells (PBMCs), collected when the disease was refractory, from a patient treated with antithyroid drugs. The source is a female donor with Graves disease. The CDR3 runs from the conserved cysteine through the conserved F or W. D genes are given only for firm matches. Not all rows give a size; the values are once, few, many and, for expanded clones, a class.

size	V	J	D	CDR3	DNA
few	TRBV6-1	TRBJ2-7	NA	CASSPRGARGLYEQYF	TGTGCCAGCAGTCCCCGGGGGGCCCGGGGCCTCTACGAGCAGTACTTC
few	TRBV7-2	TRBJ2-1	NA	CASSLVTVGPRDFNEQFF	TGTGCCAGCAGCTTAGTAACGGTCGGACCTAGGGACTTCAATGAGCAGTTCTTC
few	TRBV5-1	TRBJ2-5	NA	CASSLPWTAGETQYF	TGCGCCAGCAGCTTGCCCTGGACAGCCGGGGAGACCCAGTACTTC
NA	TRBV28	TRBJ2-1	TRBD2	CASSPSGRALGEQFF	TGTGCCAGCAGCCCCAGCGGGAGGGCCTTGGGGGAGCAGTTCTTC
NA	TRBV10-3	TRBJ2-7	NA	CAISESIGQTTYEQYF	TGTGCCATCAGTGAGTCGATAGGACAGACAACCTACGAGCAGTACTTC
many	TRBV12-3/TRBV12-4	TRBJ2-6	TRBD1	CASSSQGEGANVLTF	TGTGCCAGCAGTTCGCAGGGGGAAGGCGCCAACGTCCTGACTTTC
NA	TRBV6-2/TRBV6-3	TRBJ1-1	TRBD1	CASIDDRANTEALF	TGTGCCAGCATCGACGACAGGGCGAACACTGAAGCTCTCTTT
NA	TRBV9	TRBJ1-2	NA	CASSVRDISNYGYTF	TGTGCCAGCAGCGTGAGGGACATATCTAACTATGGCTACACCTTC
NA	TRBV7-2	TRBJ1-1	TRBD1	CASSTGGKGNTEAFF	TGTGCCAGCAGCACAGGGGGCAAAGGGAACACTGAAGCTTTCTTT
many	TRBV6-1	TRBJ2-3	NA	CASSRSADTQYF	TGTGCCAGCAGTCGCAGTGCAGATACGCAGTATTTT
many	TRBV6-2/TRBV6-3	TRBJ2-7	TRBD2	CASRTSGSHLGREQYF	TGTGCCAGCAGGACTAGCGGGAGCCACTTAGGTCGGGAGCAGTACTTC
NA	TRBV20-1	TRBJ2-5	TRBD2	CSASPRRERETQYF	TGCAGTGCTAGCCCCCGGCGGGAGAGAGAGACCCAGTACTTC
many	TRBV2	TRBJ2-7	NA	CASSGQAAEQYF	TGTGCCAGCAGTGGACAGGCCGCCGAGCAGTACTTC
many	TRBV10-3	TRBJ1-1	NA	CAISEGTEAFF	TGTGCCATCAGTGAGGGCACTGAAGCTTTCTTT
NA	TRBV5-1	TRBJ2-1	NA	CASSLKEGSYNEQFF	TGCGCCAGCAGCTTGAAGGAGGGGTCCTACAATGAGCAGTTCTTC
few	TRBV27	TRBJ2-3	TRBD2	CASSLQLAGGSTDTQYF	TGTGCCAGCAGTTTACAACTAGCGGGAGGGAGCACAGATACGCAGTATTTT
many	TRBV29-1	TRBJ1-5	NA	CSVGRPSGGKGQPQHF	TGCAGCGTTGGTCGCCCGTCGGGGGGGAAAGGTCAGCCCCAGCATTTT
NA	TRBV30	TRBJ2-1	NA	CAWSVLVETEQFF	TGTGCCTGGAGTGTACTGGTGGAAACTGAGCAGTTCTTC
NA	TRBV9	TRBJ2-7	TRBD2	CASSATAGSSYEQYF	TGTGCCAGCAGCGCTACAGCGGGGTCCTCCTACGAGCAGTACTTC
many	TRBV2	TRBJ1-5	NA	CASRQSIGNQPQHF	TGTGCCAGCAGACAAAGTATTGGCAATCAGCCCCAGCATTTT
many	TRBV28	TRBJ1-5	NA	CASSFPISIQPQHF	TGTGCCAGCAGTTTTCCTATCTCCATTCAGCCCCAGCATTTT
few	TRBV28	TRBJ1-1	NA	CASSFLGVMGASYTEAFF	TGTGCCAGCAGTTTTTTGGGAGTTATGGGGGCCTCCTACACTGAAGCTTTCTTT
NA	TRBV3-1	TRBJ2-7	TRBD2	CASGQGPGGAYEQYF	TGTGCCAGCGGCCAAGGCCCGGGAGGGGCCTACGAGCAGTACTTC
few	TRBV5-1	TRBJ1-2	TRBD1	CASSLEGAQKYGYTF	TGCGCCAGCAGCTTGGAGGGGGCACAAAAATATGGCTACACCTTC
many	TRBV6-5	TRBJ2-5	NA	CASSYFPGQETQYF	TGTGCCAGCAGTTATTTTCCAGGGCAAGAGACCCAGTACTTC
few	TRBV10-3	TRBJ2-7	NA	CATVLGYEQYF	TGTGCCACCGTTCTTGGCTACGAGCAGTACTTC
few	TRBV20-1	TRBJ2-7	TRBD2	CSASATSGRYYEQYF	TGCAGTGCTTCCGCGACTAGCGGGAGGTACTACGAGCAGTACTTC
NA	TRBV28	TRBJ2-7	TRBD2	CASSTLAGGPYEQYF	TGTGCCAGCAGTACTCTAGCGGGAGGCCCCTACGAGCAGTACTTC
few	TRBV29-1	TRBJ2-5	NA	CSHSGFQGETQYF	TGCAGCCATTCCGGGTTTCAGGGAGAGACCCAGTACTTC
NA	TRBV18	TRBJ2-7	TRBD1	CASSLDRGGFEQYF	TGTGCCAGCTCCCTGGACAGGGGAGGGTTCGAGCAGTACTTC
many	TRBV2	TRBJ2-4	NA	CASSDDRAKNIQYF	TGTGCCAGCAGTGACGACAGAGCCAAAAACATTCAGTACTTC
many	TRBV12-3/TRBV12-4	TRBJ2-5	TRBD2	CASSFGTTSGKETQYF	TGTGCCAGCAGTTTCGGTACGACTAGCGGAAAAGAGACCCAGTACTTC
many	TRBV3-1	TRBJ2-7	TRBD2	CASSQGLKREVDEQYF	TGTGCCAGCAGCCAAGGACTCAAGCGGGAGGTTGACGAGCAGTACTTC
NA	TRBV29-1	TRBJ2-5	NA	CSGEAGGETQYF	TGCAGCGGAGAAGCTGGAGGAGAGACCCAGTACTTC
NA	TRBV7-9	TRBJ2-7	TRBD2	CASSLGSNSGTFYEQYF	TGTGCCAGCAGCTTAGGGTCTAATAGCGGGACCTTCTACGAGCAGTACTTC
NA	TRBV14	TRBJ2-2	TRBD2	CASSQEGIGGRAIGELFF	TGTGCCAGCAGCCAAGAAGGGATCGGCGGGAGGGCGATCGGGGAGCTGTTTTTT
many	TRBV10-3	TRBJ2-7	NA	CAINQGGAAYEQYF	TGTGCCATCAACCAGGGGGGCGCAGCCTACGAGCAGTACTTC
NA	TRBV4-2	TRBJ2-5	NA	CASSQEQNQETQYF	TGTGCCAGCAGCCAAGAACAGAACCAAGAGACCCAGTACTTC
few	TRBV27	TRBJ2-6	NA	CASSLSLLLSGANVLTF	TGTGCCAGCAGTTTATCCTTACTTCTCTCTGGGGCCAACGTCCTGACTTTC
many	TRBV28	TRBJ1-6	NA	CASSLTFVGLEHPLNNSPLHF	TGTGCCAGCAGTCTCACCTTCGTGGGGCTAGAACATCCCCTAAATAATTCACCCCTCCACTTT